These T cell receptor beta chains were read from a single sample in a study of regulatory T cells in long-lasting Graves disease. TCRdb redid the calling of the multiplex PCR reads with MiXCR, one entry per CDR3 protein. In the table there are about 220,000 distinct CDR3 sequences, roughly 19% of which are singletons. The same data also went into a second study, on T cells in Graves' hyperthyroidism and ophthalmopathy.

The sequences come from peripheral blood mononuclear cells (PBMCs), collected at new diagnosis, from a patient treated with antithyroid drugs. All receptors come from a woman aged 30 to 39 with Graves disease. Each CDR3 is given with its conserved first and last residue. Only part of the rows carry a size: once, few, many, or a class if the clone is expanded.

TRBV2 13 NA CAGGTYSNQPQHF
TRBV9 16 NA CASSVGFGPSNYEQYF
TRBV12-3/TRBV12-4 13 many CASSPPGAVEQYF
TRBV7-9 13 many CASSLTGAAGYTF
TRBV7-9 15 few CASSLGGSVRGTQYF
TRBV6-5 15 many CASSYLTGPNYGYTF
TRBV12-3/TRBV12-4 18 NA CASSLARGLAGGTDTQYF
TRBV2 13 NA CATRHIRQETQYF
TRBV11-2 15 many CASSPKTGYNYGYTF
TRBV5-1 14 NA CASSLEGKGDTQYF
TRBV10-1 13 many CASSDGPAQPQHF